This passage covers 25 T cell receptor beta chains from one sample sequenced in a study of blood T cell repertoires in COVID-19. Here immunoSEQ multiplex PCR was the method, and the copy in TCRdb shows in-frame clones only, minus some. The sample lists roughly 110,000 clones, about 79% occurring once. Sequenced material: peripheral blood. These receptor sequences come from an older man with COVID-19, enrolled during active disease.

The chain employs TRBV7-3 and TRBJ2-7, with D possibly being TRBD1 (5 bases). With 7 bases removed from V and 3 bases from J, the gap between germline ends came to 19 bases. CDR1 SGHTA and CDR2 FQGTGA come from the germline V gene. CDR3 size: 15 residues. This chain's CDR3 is CASNRPATASYEQYF. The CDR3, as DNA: TGTGCCAGCAACCGACCTGCGACAGCTAGCTACGAGCAGTACTTC.

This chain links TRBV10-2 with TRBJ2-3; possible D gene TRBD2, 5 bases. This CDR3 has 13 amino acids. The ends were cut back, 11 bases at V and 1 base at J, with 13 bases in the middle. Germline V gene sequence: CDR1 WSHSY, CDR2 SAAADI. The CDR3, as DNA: TGCGCCGCAACTAGTATTGGCACAGATACGCAGTATTTT. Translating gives CAATSIGTDTQYF.

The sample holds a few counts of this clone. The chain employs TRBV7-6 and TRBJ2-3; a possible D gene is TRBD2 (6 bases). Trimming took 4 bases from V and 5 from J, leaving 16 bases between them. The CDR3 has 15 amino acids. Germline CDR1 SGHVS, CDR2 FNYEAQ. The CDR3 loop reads CASSSLPGAIDTQYF. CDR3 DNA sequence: TGTGCCAGCAGCTCCCTTCCGGGAGCAATAGATACGCAGTATTTT.

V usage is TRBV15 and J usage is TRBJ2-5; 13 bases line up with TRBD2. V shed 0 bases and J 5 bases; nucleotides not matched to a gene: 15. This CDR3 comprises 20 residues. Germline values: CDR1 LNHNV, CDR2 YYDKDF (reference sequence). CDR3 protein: CATSRDQGTSGRAGRETQYF. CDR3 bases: TGTGCCACCAGCAGAGATCAGGGTACTAGCGGGAGGGCCGGTAGGGAGACCCAGTACTTC. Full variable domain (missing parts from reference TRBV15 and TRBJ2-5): DAMVIQNPRYQVTQFGKPVTLSCSQTLNHNVMYWYQQKSSQAPKLLFHYYDKDFNNEADTPDNFQSRRPNTSFCFLDIRSPGLGDTAMYLCATSRDQGTSGRAGRETQYFGPGTRLLVL.

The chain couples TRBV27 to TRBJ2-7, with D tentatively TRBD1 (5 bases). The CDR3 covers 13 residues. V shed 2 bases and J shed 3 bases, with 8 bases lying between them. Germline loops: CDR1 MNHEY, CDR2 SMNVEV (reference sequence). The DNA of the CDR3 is TGTGCCAGCAGTTTAGTCCAGGGCTACGAGCAGTACTTC. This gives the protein CASSLVQGYEQYF.

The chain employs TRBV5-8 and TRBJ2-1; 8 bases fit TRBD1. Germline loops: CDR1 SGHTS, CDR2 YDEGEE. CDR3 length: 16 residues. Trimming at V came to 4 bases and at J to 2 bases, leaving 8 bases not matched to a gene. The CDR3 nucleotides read TGTGCCAGCAGCGCGATGCAGGGGGCACCCTACAATGAGCAGTTCTTC. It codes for CASSAMQGAPYNEQFF.

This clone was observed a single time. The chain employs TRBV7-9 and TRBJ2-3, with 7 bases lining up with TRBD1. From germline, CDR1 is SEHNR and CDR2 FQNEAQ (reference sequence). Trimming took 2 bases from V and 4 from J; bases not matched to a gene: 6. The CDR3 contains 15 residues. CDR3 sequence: CASSLWTGAPDTQYF. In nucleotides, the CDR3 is TGTGCCAGCAGCTTATGGACAGGCGCCCCAGATACGCAGTATTTT.

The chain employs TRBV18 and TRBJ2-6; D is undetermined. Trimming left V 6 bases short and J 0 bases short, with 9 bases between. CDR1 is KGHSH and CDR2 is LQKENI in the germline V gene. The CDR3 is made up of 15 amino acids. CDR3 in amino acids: CASSSVYSGANVLTF. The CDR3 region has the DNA TGTGCCAGCTCGTCGGTTTACTCTGGGGCCAACGTCCTGACTTTC.

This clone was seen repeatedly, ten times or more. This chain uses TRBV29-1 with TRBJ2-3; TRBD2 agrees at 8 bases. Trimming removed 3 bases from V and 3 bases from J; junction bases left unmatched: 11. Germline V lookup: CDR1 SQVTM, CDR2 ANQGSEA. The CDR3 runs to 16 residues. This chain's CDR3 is CSVEGGSGVGTDTQYF. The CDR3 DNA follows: TGCAGCGTTGAGGGGGGTAGCGGGGTGGGGACAGATACGCAGTATTTT.

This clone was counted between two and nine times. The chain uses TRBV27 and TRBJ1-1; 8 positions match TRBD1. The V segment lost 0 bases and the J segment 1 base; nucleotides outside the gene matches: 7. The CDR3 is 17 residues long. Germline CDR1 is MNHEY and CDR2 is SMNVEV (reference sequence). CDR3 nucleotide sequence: TGTGCCAGCAGTTTATCTGCAGGGGGCGCAGGGAACACTGAAGCTTTCTTT. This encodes CASSLSAGGAGNTEAFF.

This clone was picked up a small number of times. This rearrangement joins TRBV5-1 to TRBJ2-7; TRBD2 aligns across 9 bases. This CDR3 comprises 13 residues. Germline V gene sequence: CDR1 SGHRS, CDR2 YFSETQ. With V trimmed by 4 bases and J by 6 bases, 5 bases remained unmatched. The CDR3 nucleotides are TGCGCCAGCAGCCCGGGACTAGCAGTCGAGCAGTACTTC. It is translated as CASSPGLAVEQYF.

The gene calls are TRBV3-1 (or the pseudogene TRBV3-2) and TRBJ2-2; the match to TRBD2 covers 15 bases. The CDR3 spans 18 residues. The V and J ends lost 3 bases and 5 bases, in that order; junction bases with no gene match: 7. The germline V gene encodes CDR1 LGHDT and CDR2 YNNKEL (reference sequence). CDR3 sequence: CASSHWTSGRAQTGELFF. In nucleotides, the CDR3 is TGTGCCAGCAGCCACTGGACTAGCGGGAGGGCCCAGACCGGGGAGCTGTTTTTT.

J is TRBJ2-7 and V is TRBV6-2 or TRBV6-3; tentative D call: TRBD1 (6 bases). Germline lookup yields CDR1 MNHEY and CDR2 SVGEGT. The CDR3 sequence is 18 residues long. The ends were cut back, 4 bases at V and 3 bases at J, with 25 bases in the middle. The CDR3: CASSLRGRWGPSIYEQYF. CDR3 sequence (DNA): TGTGCCAGCAGTTTACGCGGGCGTTGGGGGCCATCGATCTACGAGCAGTACTTC.

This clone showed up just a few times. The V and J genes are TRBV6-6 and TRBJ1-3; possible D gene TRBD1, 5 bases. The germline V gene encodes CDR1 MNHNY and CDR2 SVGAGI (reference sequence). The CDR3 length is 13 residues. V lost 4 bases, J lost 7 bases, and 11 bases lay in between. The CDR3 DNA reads TGTGCCAGCAGTTTAGGGGAGGCCAACACCATATATTTT. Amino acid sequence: CASSLGEANTIYF.

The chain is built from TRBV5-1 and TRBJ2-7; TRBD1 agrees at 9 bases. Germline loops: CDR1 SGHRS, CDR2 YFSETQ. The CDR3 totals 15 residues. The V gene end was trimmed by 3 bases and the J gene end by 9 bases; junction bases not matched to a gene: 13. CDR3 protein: CASSWGTGTVMGQYF. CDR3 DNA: TGCGCCAGCAGCTGGGGGACAGGGACGGTTATGGGGCAGTACTTC.

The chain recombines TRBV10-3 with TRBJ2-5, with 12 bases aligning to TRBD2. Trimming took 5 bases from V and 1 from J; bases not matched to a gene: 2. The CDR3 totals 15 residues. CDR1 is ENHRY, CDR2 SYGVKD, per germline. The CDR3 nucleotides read TGTGCCATCAGTCCGGGACTAGCGGGCCAAGAGACCCAGTACTTC. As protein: CAISPGLAGQETQYF.

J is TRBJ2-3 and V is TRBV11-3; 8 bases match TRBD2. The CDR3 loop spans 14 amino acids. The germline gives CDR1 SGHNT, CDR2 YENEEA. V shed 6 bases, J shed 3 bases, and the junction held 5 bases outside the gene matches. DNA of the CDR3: TGTGCCAGCAGTGGAGAGCGGGGGACAGATACGCAGTATTTT. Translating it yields CASSGERGTDTQYF.

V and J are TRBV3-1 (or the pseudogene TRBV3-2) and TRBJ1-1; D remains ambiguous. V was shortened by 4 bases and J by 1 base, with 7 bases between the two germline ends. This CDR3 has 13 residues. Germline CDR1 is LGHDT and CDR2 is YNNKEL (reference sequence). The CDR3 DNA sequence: TGTGCCAGCAGCCTTAGCGGGAACACTGAAGCTTTCTTT. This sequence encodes CASSLSGNTEAFF.

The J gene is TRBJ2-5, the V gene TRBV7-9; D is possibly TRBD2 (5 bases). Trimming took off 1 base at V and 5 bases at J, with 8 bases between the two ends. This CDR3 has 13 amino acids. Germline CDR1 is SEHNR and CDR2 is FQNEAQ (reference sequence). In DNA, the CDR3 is TGTGCCAGCAGCTTAGGCACGGGGGAGACCCAGTACTTC. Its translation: CASSLGTGETQYF.

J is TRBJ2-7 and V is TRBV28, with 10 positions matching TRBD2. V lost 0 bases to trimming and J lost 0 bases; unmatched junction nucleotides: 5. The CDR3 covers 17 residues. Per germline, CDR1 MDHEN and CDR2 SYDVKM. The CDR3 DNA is TGTGCCAGCAGTTTATGGCTAGCGGGAGCGGGCTCCTACGAGCAGTACTTC. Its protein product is CASSLWLAGAGSYEQYF.

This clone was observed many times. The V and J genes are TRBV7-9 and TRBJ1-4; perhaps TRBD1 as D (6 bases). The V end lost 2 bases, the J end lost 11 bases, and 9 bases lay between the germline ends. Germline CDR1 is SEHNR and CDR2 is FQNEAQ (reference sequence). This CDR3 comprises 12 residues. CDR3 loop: CASSLQGWKLFF. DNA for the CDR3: TGTGCCAGCAGCTTACAGGGGTGGAAACTGTTTTTT.

The CDR3 sequence: CASSLPSGVDGYTF. The CDR3 region has the DNA TGTGCCAGCAGCTTGCCCTCCGGGGTTGATGGCTACACCTTC. The V and J genes are TRBV5-6 and TRBJ1-2; D is uncertain. This CDR3 has 14 amino acids. The V gene's germline CDR1 is SGHDT and CDR2 YYEEEE. Trimming took off 1 base at V and 6 bases at J, with 13 bases between the two ends.

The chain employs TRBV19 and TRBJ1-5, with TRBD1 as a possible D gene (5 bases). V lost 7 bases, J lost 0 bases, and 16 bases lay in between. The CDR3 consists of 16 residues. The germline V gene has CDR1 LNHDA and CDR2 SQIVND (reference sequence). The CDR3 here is CASTYNRPNSNQPQHF. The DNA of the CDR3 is TGTGCCAGTACCTATAACAGGCCAAATAGCAATCAGCCCCAGCATTTT.

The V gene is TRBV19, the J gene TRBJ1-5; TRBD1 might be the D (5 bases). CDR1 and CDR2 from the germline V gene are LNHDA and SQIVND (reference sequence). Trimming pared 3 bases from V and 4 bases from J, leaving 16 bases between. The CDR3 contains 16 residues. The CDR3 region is CASSIGGAATNQPQHF. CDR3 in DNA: TGTGCCAGTAGTATCGGCGGGGCCGCAACTAATCAGCCCCAGCATTTT.

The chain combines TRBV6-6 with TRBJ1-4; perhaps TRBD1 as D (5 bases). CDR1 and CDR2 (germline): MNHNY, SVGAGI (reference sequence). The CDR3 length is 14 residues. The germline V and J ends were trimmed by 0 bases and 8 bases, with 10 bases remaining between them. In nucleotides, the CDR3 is TGTGCCAGCAGTTACTCAGTGGACATAGAAAAACTGTTTTTT. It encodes CASSYSVDIEKLFF.